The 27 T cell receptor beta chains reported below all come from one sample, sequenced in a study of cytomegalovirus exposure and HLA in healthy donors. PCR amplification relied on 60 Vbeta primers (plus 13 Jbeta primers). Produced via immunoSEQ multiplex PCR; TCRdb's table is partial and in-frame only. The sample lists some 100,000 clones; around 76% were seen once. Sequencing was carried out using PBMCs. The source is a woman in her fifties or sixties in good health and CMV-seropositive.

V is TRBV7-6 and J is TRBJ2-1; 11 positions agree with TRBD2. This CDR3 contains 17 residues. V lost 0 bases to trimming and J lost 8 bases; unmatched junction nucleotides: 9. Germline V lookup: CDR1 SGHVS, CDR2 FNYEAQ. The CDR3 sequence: CASSLALTSGDVDEQFF. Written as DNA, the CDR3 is TGTGCCAGCAGCTTAGCGCTGACTAGCGGGGATGTTGATGAGCAGTTCTTC.

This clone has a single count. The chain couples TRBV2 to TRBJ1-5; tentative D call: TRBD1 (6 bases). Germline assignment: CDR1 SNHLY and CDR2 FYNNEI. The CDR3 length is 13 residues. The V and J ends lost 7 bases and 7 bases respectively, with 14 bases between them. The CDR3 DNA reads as TGTGCCAGCACGGGCCAGGGGCCCCAGCCCCAGCATTTT. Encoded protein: CASTGQGPQPQHF.

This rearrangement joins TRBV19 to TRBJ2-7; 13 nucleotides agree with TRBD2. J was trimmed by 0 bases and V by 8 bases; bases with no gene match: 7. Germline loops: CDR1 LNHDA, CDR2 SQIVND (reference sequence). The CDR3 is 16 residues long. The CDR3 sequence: CASGPGLAGTSYEQYF. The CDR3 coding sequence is TGTGCCAGTGGCCCGGGACTAGCGGGAACCTCCTACGAGCAGTACTTC.

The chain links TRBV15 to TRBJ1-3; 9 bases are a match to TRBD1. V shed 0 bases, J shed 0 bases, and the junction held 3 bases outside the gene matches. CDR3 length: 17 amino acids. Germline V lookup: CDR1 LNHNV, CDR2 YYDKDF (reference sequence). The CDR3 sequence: CATSREGTGTSGNTIYF. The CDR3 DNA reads TGTGCCACCAGCAGAGAGGGGACAGGGACCTCTGGAAACACCATATATTTT. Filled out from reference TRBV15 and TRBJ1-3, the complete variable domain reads DAMVIQNPRYQVTQFGKPVTLSCSQTLNHNVMYWYQQKSSQAPKLLFHYYDKDFNNEADTPDNFQSRRPNTSFCFLDIRSPGLGDTAMYLCATSREGTGTSGNTIYFGEGSWLTVV.

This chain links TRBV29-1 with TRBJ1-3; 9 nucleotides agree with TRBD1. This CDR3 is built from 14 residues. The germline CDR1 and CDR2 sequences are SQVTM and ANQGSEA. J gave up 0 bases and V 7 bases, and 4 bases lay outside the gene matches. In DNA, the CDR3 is TGCAGCGGCAAACAGGGGGCCTCTGGAAACACCATATATTTT. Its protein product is CSGKQGASGNTIYF. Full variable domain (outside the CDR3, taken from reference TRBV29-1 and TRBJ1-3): SAVISQKPSRDICQRGTSLTIQCQVDSQVTMMFWYRQQPGQSLTLIATANQGSEATYESGFVIDKFPISRPNLTFSTLTVSNMSPEDSSIYLCSGKQGASGNTIYFGEGSWLTVV.

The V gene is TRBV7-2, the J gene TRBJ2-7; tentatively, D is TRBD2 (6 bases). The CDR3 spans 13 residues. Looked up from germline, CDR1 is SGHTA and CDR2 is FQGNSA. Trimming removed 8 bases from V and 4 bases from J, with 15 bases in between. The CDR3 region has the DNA TGTGCCAGCCTGGCGGGGCCCCCTTACGAGCAGTACTTC. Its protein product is CASLAGPPYEQYF. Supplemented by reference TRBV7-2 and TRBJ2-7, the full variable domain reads GAGVSQSPSNKVTEKGKDVELRCDPISGHTALYWYRQSLGQGLEFLIYFQGNSAPDKSGLPSDRFSAERTGGSVSTLTIQRTQQEDSAVYLCASLAGPPYEQYFGPGTRLTVT.

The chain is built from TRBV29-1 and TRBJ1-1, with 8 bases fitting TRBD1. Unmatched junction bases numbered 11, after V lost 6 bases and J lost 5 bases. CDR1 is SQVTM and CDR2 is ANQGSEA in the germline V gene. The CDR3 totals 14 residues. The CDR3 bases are TGCAGCGTCGAGCGGCAGGGGGCGGGGACTGAAGCTTTCTTT. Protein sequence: CSVERQGAGTEAFF.

Written as DNA, the CDR3 is TGTGCCAGCAGCTTTGGGACTAGGAACAATGAGCAGTTCTTC. This translates into CASSFGTRNNEQFF. The gene calls are TRBV13 and TRBJ2-1; TRBD2 matches 8 bases. Per germline, CDR1 PRHDT and CDR2 FYEKMQ (reference sequence). With V trimmed by 3 bases and J by 5 bases, 3 bases remained unmatched. The CDR3 has 14 residues.

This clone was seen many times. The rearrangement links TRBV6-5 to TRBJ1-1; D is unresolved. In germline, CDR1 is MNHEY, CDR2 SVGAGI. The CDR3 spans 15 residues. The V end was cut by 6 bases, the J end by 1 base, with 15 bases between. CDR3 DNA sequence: TGTGCCAGCAGGCAAGGGAGACGGAGGAACACTGAAGCTTTCTTT. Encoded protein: CASRQGRRRNTEAFF.

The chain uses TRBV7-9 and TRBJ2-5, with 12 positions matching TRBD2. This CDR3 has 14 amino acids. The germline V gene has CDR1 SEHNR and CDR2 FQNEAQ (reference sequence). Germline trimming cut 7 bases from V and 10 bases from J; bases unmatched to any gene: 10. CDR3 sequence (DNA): TGTGCCAGCATCGGGACTAGCGGGCTTGTTGGCCAGTACTTC. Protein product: CASIGTSGLVGQYF.

As DNA, the CDR3 is TGTGCCAGCAGCTGGCCCTCTTACCCCGGGGGGACCACAGATACGCAGTATTTT. Translating it yields CASSWPSYPGGTTDTQYF. The gene calls are TRBV7-8 and TRBJ2-3; TRBD2 matches at 7 bases. Germline-derived CDR1 and CDR2 are SGHVS and FQNEAQ. Losses at the gene ends were 4 bases for V and 2 bases for J; bases not matched to a gene: 15. The CDR3 sequence is 18 residues long.

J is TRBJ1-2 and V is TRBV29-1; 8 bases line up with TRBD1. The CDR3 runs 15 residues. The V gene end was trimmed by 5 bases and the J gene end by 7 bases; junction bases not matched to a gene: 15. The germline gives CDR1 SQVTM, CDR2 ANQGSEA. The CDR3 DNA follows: TGCAGCGTTCCTCCCGGGACAGGACTTCGAGGTGGCTACACCTTC. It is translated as CSVPPGTGLRGGYTF.

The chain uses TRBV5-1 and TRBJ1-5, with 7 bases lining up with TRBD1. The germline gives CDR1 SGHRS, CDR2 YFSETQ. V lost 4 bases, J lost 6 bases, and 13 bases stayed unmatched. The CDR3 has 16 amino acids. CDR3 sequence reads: CASSEGATGVGQPQHF. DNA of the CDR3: TGCGCCAGCAGCGAGGGGGCCACAGGGGTTGGTCAGCCCCAGCATTTT.

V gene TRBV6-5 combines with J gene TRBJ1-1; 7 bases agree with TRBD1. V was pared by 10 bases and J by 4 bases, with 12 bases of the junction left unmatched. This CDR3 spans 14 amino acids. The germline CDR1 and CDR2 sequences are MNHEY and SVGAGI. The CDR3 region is CATGKGALVTEAFF. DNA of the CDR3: TGTGCCACTGGGAAGGGGGCTTTAGTCACTGAAGCTTTCTTT.

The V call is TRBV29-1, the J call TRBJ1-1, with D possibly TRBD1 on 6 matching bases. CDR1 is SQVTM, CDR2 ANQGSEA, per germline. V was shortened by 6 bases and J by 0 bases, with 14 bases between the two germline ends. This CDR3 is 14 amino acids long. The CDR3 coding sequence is TGCAGCGTCCAGGGGCGTCTTATGAACACTGAAGCTTTCTTT. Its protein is CSVQGRLMNTEAFF.

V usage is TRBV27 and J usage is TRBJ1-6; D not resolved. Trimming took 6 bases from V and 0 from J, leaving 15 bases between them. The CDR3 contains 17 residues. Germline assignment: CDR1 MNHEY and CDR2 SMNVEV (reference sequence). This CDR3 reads CASSRVPRSSYNSPLHF. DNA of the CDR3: TGTGCCAGCAGCCGAGTCCCGAGGAGCTCCTATAATTCACCCCTCCACTTT.

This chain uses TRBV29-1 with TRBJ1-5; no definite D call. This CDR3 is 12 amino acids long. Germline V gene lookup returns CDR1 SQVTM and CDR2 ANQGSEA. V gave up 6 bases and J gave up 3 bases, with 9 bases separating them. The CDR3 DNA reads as TGCAGCGTAACCGACTCCAATCAGCCCCAGCATTTT. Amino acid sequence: CSVTDSNQPQHF.

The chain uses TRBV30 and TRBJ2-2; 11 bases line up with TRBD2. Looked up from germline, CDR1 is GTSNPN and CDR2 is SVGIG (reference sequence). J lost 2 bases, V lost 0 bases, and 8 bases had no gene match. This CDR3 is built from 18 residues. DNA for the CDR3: TGTGCCTGGAGTGTTTATAGCGGGGGGGGGAAAAACACCGGGGAGCTGTTTTTT. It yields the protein CAWSVYSGGGKNTGELFF.

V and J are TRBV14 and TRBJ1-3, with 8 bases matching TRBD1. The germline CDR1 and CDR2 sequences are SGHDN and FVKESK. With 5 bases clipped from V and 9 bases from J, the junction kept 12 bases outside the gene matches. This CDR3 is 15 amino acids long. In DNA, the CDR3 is TGTGCCAGCAGCACCCGACAGGGGAACTTGGGCACCATATATTTT. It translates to CASSTRQGNLGTIYF.

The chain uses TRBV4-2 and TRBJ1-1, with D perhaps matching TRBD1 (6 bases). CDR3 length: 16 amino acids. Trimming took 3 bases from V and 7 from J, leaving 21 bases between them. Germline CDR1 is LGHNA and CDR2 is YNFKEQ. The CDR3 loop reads CASSQPGAIRVSEAFF. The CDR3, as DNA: TGTGCCAGCAGCCAGCCAGGGGCCATTCGAGTTAGTGAAGCTTTCTTT.

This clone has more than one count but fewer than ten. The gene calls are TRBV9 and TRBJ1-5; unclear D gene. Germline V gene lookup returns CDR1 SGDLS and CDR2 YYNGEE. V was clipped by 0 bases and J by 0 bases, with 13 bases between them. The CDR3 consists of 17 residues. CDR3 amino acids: CASSVDGRPYSNQPQHF. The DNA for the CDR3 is TGTGCCAGCAGCGTAGATGGCAGGCCTTATAGCAATCAGCCCCAGCATTTT.

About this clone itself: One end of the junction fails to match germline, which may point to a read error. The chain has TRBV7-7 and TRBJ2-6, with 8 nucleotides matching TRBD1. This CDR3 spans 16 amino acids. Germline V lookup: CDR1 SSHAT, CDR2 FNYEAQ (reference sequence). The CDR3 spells CASSPGQGYGANVLTF. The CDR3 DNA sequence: TGTGCTAGCAGTCCCGGACAGGGTTATGGGGCCAACGTCCTGACTTTC.

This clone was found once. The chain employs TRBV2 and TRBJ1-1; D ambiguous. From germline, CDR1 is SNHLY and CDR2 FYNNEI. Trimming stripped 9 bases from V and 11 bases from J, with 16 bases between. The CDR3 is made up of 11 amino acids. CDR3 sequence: CASTGRNPAFF. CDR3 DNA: TGTGCCAGTACGGGAAGGAATCCGGCTTTCTTT.

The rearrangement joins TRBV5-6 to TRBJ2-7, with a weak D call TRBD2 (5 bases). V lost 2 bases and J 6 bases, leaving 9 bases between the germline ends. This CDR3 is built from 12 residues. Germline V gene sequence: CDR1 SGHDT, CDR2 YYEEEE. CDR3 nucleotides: TGTGCCAGCAGCTTCCCTCGGGGCGAGCAGTACTTC. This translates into CASSFPRGEQYF.

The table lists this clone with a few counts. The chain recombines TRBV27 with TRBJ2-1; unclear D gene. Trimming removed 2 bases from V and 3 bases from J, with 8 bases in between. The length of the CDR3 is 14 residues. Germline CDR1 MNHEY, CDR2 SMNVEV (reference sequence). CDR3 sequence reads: CASSLPDSYNEQFF. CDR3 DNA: TGTGCCAGCAGTTTACCCGATAGCTACAATGAGCAGTTCTTC.

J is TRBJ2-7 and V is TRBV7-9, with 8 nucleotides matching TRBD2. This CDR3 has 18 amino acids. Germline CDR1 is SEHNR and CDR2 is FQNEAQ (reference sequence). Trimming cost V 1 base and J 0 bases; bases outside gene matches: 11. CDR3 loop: CASSLVSGDVLGSYEQYF. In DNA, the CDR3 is TGTGCCAGCAGCTTAGTTAGCGGGGACGTTTTGGGCTCCTACGAGCAGTACTTC.

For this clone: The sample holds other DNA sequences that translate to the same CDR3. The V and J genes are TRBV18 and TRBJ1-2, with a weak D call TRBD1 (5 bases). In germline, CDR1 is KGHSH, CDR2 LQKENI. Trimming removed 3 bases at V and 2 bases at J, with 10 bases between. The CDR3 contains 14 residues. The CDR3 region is CASSPPGGNYGYTF. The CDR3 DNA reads TGTGCCAGCTCACCCCCCGGGGGGAACTATGGCTACACCTTC.